This T cell receptor beta chain was sequenced in a study of blood T cell repertoires in COVID-19. The CDR3 has 15 amino acids. V gave up 3 bases and J gave up 0 bases, with 14 bases separating them. Germline V gene data show CDR1 as GTSNPN and CDR2 as SVGIG (reference sequence). The data were produced by immunoSEQ multiplex PCR, yet TCRdb's version contains in-frame clones alone and is incomplete. This table has 250,000 to 300,000 clones, over 75% appearing once. The sequenced sample consisted of PBMCs or T cells enriched from blood (not recorded which). This sequence was found in a woman in her twenties or thirties who had recovered from COVID-19. The gene calls are TRBV30 and TRBJ2-5, with unresolved D. The CDR3 DNA sequence: TGTGCCTGGAGCCCAACCGACTGGAACCAAGAGACCCAGTACTTC. Translation: CAWSPTDWNQETQYF. The whole variable domain, remainder taken from reference TRBV30 and TRBJ2-5, is SQTIHQWPATLVQPVGSPLSLECTVEGTSNPNLYWYRQAAGRGLQLLFYSVGIGQISSEVPQNLSASRPQDRQFILSSKKLLLSDSGFYLCAWSPTDWNQETQYFGPGTRLLVL.